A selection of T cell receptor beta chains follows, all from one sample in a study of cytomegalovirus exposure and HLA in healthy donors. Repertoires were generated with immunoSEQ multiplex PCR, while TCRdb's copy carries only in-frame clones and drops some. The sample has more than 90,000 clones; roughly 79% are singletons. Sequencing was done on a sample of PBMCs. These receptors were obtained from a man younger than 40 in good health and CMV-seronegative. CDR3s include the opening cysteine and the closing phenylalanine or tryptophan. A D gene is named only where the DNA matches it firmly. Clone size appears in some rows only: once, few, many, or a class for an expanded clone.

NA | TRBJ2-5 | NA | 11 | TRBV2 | CARSRQETQYF | TGTGCCAGGTCTAGGCAAGAGACCCAGTACTTC
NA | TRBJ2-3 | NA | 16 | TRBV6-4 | CASSETMLGLQGTQYF | TGTGCCAGCAGTGAGACCATGCTTGGGCTCCAGGGTACGCAGTATTTT
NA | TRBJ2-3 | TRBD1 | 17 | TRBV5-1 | CASSLAASGTGSDTQYF | TGCGCCAGCAGCTTGGCTGCCTCCGGGACAGGGTCAGATACGCAGTATTTT
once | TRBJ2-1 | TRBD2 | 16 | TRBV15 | CATSSGTSGIRREQFF | TGTGCCACCAGCAGCGGGACTAGCGGGATAAGAAGGGAGCAGTTCTTC
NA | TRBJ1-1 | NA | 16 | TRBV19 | CASSIAGSTPVTEAFF | TGTGCCAGTAGTATAGCAGGATCTACGCCCGTCACTGAAGCTTTCTTT
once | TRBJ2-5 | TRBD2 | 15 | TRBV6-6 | CASSYSGGFGETQYF | TGTGCCAGCAGTTACTCGGGAGGGTTTGGTGAGACCCAGTACTTC
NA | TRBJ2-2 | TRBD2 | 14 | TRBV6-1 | CASRLSGDTGELFF | TGTGCCAGCAGACTTAGCGGGGACACCGGGGAGCTGTTTTTT
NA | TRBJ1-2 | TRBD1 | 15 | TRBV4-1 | CASSQGQGASGGYTF | TGCGCCAGCAGCCAAGGGCAGGGGGCAAGTGGTGGCTACACCTTC
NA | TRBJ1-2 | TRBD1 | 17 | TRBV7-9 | CASSPTQAGGPTYGYTF | TGTGCCAGCAGCCCCACCCAAGCAGGGGGACCTACCTATGGCTACACCTTC
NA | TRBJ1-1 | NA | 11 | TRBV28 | CASSLAGEAFF | TGTGCCAGCAGTTTAGCAGGGGAAGCTTTCTTT
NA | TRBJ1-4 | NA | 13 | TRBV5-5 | CASSQGQNEKLFF | TGTGCCAGCAGCCAAGGACAGAATGAAAAACTGTTTTTT
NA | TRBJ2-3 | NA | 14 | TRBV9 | CASTRTPDRDTQYF | TGTGCCAGCACGCGGACACCCGATAGGGATACGCAGTATTTT
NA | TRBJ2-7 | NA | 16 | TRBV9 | CASSPQGGGVGYEQYF | TGTGCCAGCAGCCCGCAAGGTGGGGGCGTAGGCTACGAGCAGTACTTC
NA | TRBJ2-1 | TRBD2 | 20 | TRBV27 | CASSSGLAGGQSSSYNEQFF | TGTGCCAGCAGTTCAGGACTAGCGGGAGGGCAATCGAGCTCCTACAATGAGCAGTTCTTC
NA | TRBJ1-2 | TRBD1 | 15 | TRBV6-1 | CASSEPPGGGSRNTF | TGTGCCAGCAGTGAACCCCCAGGGGGCGGCAGCCGGAACACCTTC
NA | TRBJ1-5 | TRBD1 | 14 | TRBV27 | CASSFQGGAGPQHF | TGTGCCAGCAGTTTCCAGGGGGGCGCGGGGCCCCAGCATTTT
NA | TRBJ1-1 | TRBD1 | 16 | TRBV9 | CASAIGTGGKSTEAFF | TGTGCCAGCGCAATTGGAACAGGGGGAAAGAGCACTGAAGCTTTCTTT
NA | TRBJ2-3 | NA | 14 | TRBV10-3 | CAIRGQGPGDTQYF | TGTGCCATCAGGGGGCAGGGCCCTGGGGATACGCAGTATTTT
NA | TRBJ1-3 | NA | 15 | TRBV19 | CASSIDGGSGNTIYF | TGTGCCAGTAGTATAGACGGAGGATCCGGAAACACCATATATTTT
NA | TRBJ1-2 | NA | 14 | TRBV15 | CATSRDLGAGGYTF | TGTGCCACCAGCAGAGATTTAGGGGCAGGTGGCTACACCTTC
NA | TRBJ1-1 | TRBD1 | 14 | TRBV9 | CASSVGQANTEAFF | TGTGCCAGCAGCGTTGGACAGGCCAACACTGAAGCTTTCTTT
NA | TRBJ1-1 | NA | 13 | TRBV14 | CASSLHGGTEAFF | TGTGCCAGCAGCTTACACGGGGGCACTGAAGCTTTCTTT
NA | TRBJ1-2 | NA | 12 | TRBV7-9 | CASSPVGGGYTF | TGTGCCAGCAGTCCTGTGGGGGGTGGCTACACCTTC
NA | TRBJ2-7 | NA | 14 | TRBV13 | CASSLGGPSYEQYF | TGTGCCAGCAGCTTGGGGGGGCCCTCCTACGAGCAGTACTTC
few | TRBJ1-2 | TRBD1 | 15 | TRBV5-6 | CASSLGQGHNYGYTF | TGTGCCAGCAGCTTGGGACAGGGACATAACTATGGCTACACCTTC
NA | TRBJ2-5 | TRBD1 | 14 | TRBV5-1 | CASSWGQRQETQYF | TGCGCCAGCAGCTGGGGACAGCGACAAGAGACCCAGTACTTC
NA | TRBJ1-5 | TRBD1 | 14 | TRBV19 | CASRMTGSNQPQHF | TGTGCCAGTAGGATGACAGGGAGCAATCAGCCCCAGCATTTT
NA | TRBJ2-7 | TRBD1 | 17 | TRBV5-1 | CASSLAPSGTGGLEQYF | TGCGCCAGCAGCTTGGCACCCTCCGGGACAGGCGGTTTGGAGCAGTACTTC
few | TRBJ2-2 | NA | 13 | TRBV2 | CASSEELIGELFF | TGTGCCAGCAGTGAAGAGCTCATCGGGGAGCTGTTTTTT
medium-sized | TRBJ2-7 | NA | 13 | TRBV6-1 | CASSETVSYEQYF | TGTGCCAGCAGTGAAACAGTCTCCTACGAGCAGTACTTC
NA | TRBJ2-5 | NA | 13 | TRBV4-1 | CASSPTWWETQYF | TGCGCCAGCAGCCCCACTTGGTGGGAGACCCAGTACTTC
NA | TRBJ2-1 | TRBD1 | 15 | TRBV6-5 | CASSYEGGASGEQFF | TGTGCCAGCAGTTACGAAGGGGGCGCTTCGGGGGAGCAGTTCTTC
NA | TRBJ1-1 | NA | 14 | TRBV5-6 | CASTPDSMNTEAFF | TGTGCCAGCACCCCGGACAGCATGAACACTGAAGCTTTCTTT